The clone carrying this TCR beta chain was recorded a few times. The antigen is undetermined. The treatment denotes: roughly 10-day PBMC culture with coronavirus spike peptide pools or control peptides (ViraFEST assay). Investigators obtained the unexposed donor's CD4+ T cells before the COVID-19 pandemic (2011-2018). With more than eight days of culture completed, CD4+ T cells were isolated by negative selection. The CDR3 consists of 11 residues. V lost 5 bases and J 4 bases, leaving 6 bases between the germline ends. The germline V gene has CDR1 DFQATT and CDR2 SNEGSKA (reference sequence). An Oncomine TCR Beta short-read assay was used to sequence the DNA from cultured CD4+ T cells. Genomic DNA was taken out of cultured CD4+ T cells by extraction. TCRdb passed the PCR reads through MiXCR, listing each CDR3 protein once. Of about 7,800 distinct CDR3 sequences detected, 41% appear once; the ten largest clones hold around 37%.

This sample is drawn from a study of vaccination and CD4 T cells after COVID-19. Study outcomes and limitations: The study found median SARS-CoV-2-reactive clonotypes rising from 21 to 38, not significantly. Convalescent patients displayed spike mono-reactivity in 304 of 307 vaccine-specific clones.

The chain couples TRBV20-1 to TRBJ2-1, with D uncertain. The sequencing sample was made of CD4+ T cells from blood, cultured in vitro. The origin of this receptor is a human donor in good health. The CDR3 nucleotides read TGCAGTGCTCCCAATTACAATGAGCAGTTCTTC. Its protein is CSAPNYNEQFF.